The following is a T cell receptor beta chain sequence with its context. TCRdb keeps only in-frame clones here, not all; method: immunoSEQ multiplex PCR. The sample has approximately 230,000 clones, approximately 80% seen once. The data derive from a study of blood T cell repertoires in COVID-19. Study-level information: PBMCs, B-cell-depleted T cells, or T cells were the source of the cDNA or gDNA that made up the material.

Germline V gene sequence: CDR1 SNHLY, CDR2 FYNNEI. Trimming stripped 4 bases from V and 7 bases from J, with 14 bases between. The CDR3 runs 14 residues. The clonotype originates from a man aged 35 to 55 who had recovered from COVID-19. Sequencing was performed on PBMCs or T cells enriched from blood (not recorded which). J is TRBJ2-1 and V is TRBV2; D ambiguous. CDR3 region: CASSVQYLQNEQFF. CDR3 in DNA: TGTGCCAGCAGTGTACAGTACCTTCAGAATGAGCAGTTCTTC.